The clone carrying this T cell receptor (beta chain) was observed a few times. Its specificity is not known. These data come from a study of human T cells and chemical hapten exposure. Study context: 2% DPC applied to a 2 cm by 2 cm arm area sensitized donors.

The sample's time point: pre-sensitization, week 0. This sample's treatment: therapeutic diphenylcyclopropenone sensitization with weekly scalp DPC. Alopecia patients, 18 to 70 years old and DPC-suitable, served as donors. Study findings and constraints: Once DPC sensitization occurred, TCRs above 1 in 1000 frequency showed no change.

V was pared by 3 bases and J by 1 base, with 17 bases between. Germline V gene sequence: CDR1 SGDLS, CDR2 YYNGEE. This CDR3 is built from 16 residues. Unique molecular identifiers were linked by the library to individual cDNA molecules. TCRdb ran MiXCR on the RACE reads and lists one entry per CDR3 protein. The sample comprises 150,000 to 200,000 distinct CDR3 sequences, roughly 30% of which are singletons, and about 2.7% rests with the top ten. The clonotype originates from a woman in her thirties with alopecia areata. Some clones in this sample may be carry-over from other donors' samples. Material: whole blood, obtained in connection with sensitization to the hapten diphenylcyclopropenone (DPC). This chain joins TRBV9 and TRBJ2-7, with D possibly matching TRBD2 (5 bases). The CDR3 nucleotides are TGTGCCAGCAGCGAACAACTGAGGGCCGCGTCCTACGAGCAGTACTTC. Its translation is CASSEQLRAASYEQYF. Combining the CDR3 with reference TRBV9 and TRBJ2-7 gives the whole variable domain DSGVTQTPKHLITATGQRVTLRCSPRSGDLSVYWYQQSLDQGLQFLIQYYNGEERAKGNILERFSAQQFPDLHSELNLSSLELGDSALYFCASSEQLRAASYEQYFGPGTRLTVT.